The next 18 T cell receptor beta chains were all read from a single sample in a study of blood T cell repertoires in COVID-19. Using immunoSEQ multiplex PCR, the repertoire was profiled, and TCRdb retains in-frame clones only, with some absent. Among about 90,000 clones listed, about three quarters were seen once. Sequenced: peripheral blood. Receptors originate from a man in his 70s with acute or convalescent COVID-19.

The rearrangement uses TRBV5-6 and TRBJ2-5, with 10 nucleotides matching TRBD2. V was clipped by 4 bases and J by 1 base; unmatched bases: 7. The germline V gene has CDR1 SGHDT and CDR2 YYEEEE. This CDR3 is built from 16 residues. CDR3 sequence: CASSGRLAGSQETQYF. The CDR3 DNA is TGTGCCAGCAGCGGCCGACTAGCGGGTTCCCAAGAGACCCAGTACTTC.

V and J are TRBV19 and TRBJ2-2; D remains unclear. Trimming took off 4 bases at V and 0 bases at J, with 6 bases between the two ends. The germline V gene has CDR1 LNHDA and CDR2 SQIVND (reference sequence). This CDR3 contains 14 residues. CDR3 DNA sequence: TGTGCCAGTAGTAGAGGCCCGAACACCGGGGAGCTGTTTTTT. It specifies CASSRGPNTGELFF. Looking up the rest from reference TRBV19 and TRBJ2-2 gives the full variable domain: DGGITQSPKYLFRKEGQNVTLSCEQNLNHDAMYWYRQDPGQGLRLIYYSQIVNDFQKGDIAEGYSVSREKKESFPLTVTSAQKNPTAFYLCASSRGPNTGELFFGEGSRLTVL.

The J gene is TRBJ2-6, the V gene TRBV6-1; TRBD1 agrees at 7 bases. CDR1 is MNHNS, CDR2 SASEGT, per germline. This CDR3 has 16 residues. V lost 0 bases and J lost 2; bases outside the gene matches: 1. The CDR3 nucleotides read TGTGCCAGCAGTGAAGCGCAGGGGGCTGGGGCCAACGTCCTGACTTTC. The encoded protein is CASSEAQGAGANVLTF.

This chain links TRBV19 with TRBJ1-3; D is undetermined. The CDR3 is 17 residues long. Germline loops: CDR1 LNHDA, CDR2 SQIVND (reference sequence). V was cut by 0 bases and J by 0 bases, with 12 bases left in between. This chain's CDR3 is CASSIEGRSRSGNTIYF. For the CDR3, the DNA is TGTGCCAGTAGTATAGAGGGCCGGTCTCGCTCTGGAAACACCATATATTTT.

This clone was observed a single time. The chain carries TRBV9 and TRBJ1-4; 7 nucleotides align to TRBD1. After removal of 7 bases from V and 7 bases from J, the junction contained 13 bases not matched to a gene. The CDR3 runs 15 residues. Germline lookup yields CDR1 SGDLS and CDR2 YYNGEE. The CDR3 loop reads CASARQGGMGEKLFF. DNA for the CDR3: TGTGCCAGCGCCCGACAGGGCGGGATGGGTGAAAAACTGTTTTTT. Full variable domain (missing parts from reference TRBV9 and TRBJ1-4): DSGVTQTPKHLITATGQRVTLRCSPRSGDLSVYWYQQSLDQGLQFLIQYYNGEERAKGNILERFSAQQFPDLHSELNLSSLELGDSALYFCASARQGGMGEKLFFGSGTQLSVL.

The chain employs TRBV10-3 and TRBJ1-4; TRBD1 might be the D (6 bases). The CDR3 sequence is 16 residues long. Trimming took off 3 bases at V and 8 bases at J, with 19 bases between the two ends. Germline CDR1 reads ENHRY; CDR2 reads SYGVKD. The CDR3 spells CAISDSKGERFEKLFF. DNA for the CDR3: TGTGCCATCAGTGACTCGAAGGGGGAGCGGTTCGAAAAACTGTTTTTT.

This clone was found once. The rearrangement joins TRBV5-5 to TRBJ1-1; 9 nucleotides match TRBD1. The CDR3 length is 15 residues. Per germline, CDR1 SGHKS and CDR2 YYEKEE (reference sequence). Losses at the gene ends were 3 bases for V and 1 base for J; bases not matched to a gene: 4. The DNA for the CDR3 is TGTGCCAGCAGCTCCGGGACAGGGAGGAACACTGAAGCTTTCTTT. Translating it yields CASSSGTGRNTEAFF.

The chain joins TRBV7-3 to TRBJ1-1; no clear D. The CDR3 consists of 14 residues. V lost 3 bases to trimming and J lost 7 bases, with 15 bases between them. Germline assignment: CDR1 SGHTA and CDR2 FQGTGA. The CDR3 DNA follows: TGTGCCAGCAGCTTCCTTGGACCGAGCGGTGAAGCTTTCTTT. Residues: CASSFLGPSGEAFF. Based on the CDR3 plus reference TRBV7-3 and TRBJ1-1, the full variable domain is GAGVSQTPSNKVTEKGKYVELRCDPISGHTALYWYRQSLGQGPEFLIYFQGTGAADDSGLPNDRFFAVRPEGSVSTLKIQRTERGDSAVYLCASSFLGPSGEAFFGQGTRLTVV.

The CDR3 here is CASSPGGLYTQYF. The CDR3 DNA reads as TGTGCCAGCAGCCCCGGCGGCTTATATACGCAGTATTTT. V is TRBV14 and J is TRBJ2-3; no reliable D call. Per the germline V gene, CDR1 is SGHDN and CDR2 is FVKESK. The V gene lost 4 bases and the J gene lost 7 bases, with 12 bases spanning the gap. There are 13 residues in the CDR3. Variable domain in full (rest from reference TRBV14 and TRBJ2-3): EAGVTQFPSHSVIEKGQTVTLRCDPISGHDNLYWYRRVMGKEIKFLLHFVKESKQDESGMPNNRFLAERTGGTYSTLKVQPAELEDSGVYFCASSPGGLYTQYFGPGTRLTVL.

The chain has TRBV9 and TRBJ2-5, with D possibly TRBD1 on 5 matching bases. V lost 4 bases and J 1 base, leaving 14 bases between the germline ends. Germline V lookup: CDR1 SGDLS, CDR2 YYNGEE. The CDR3 totals 15 residues. The CDR3 loop reads CASSPHGAVQETQYF. For the CDR3, the DNA is TGTGCCAGCAGCCCCCATGGGGCAGTCCAAGAGACCCAGTACTTC. The whole variable domain, remainder taken from reference TRBV9 and TRBJ2-5, is DSGVTQTPKHLITATGQRVTLRCSPRSGDLSVYWYQQSLDQGLQFLIQYYNGEERAKGNILERFSAQQFPDLHSELNLSSLELGDSALYFCASSPHGAVQETQYFGPGTRLLVL.

The chain carries TRBV29-1 and TRBJ1-1, with D possibly TRBD1 on 6 matching bases. Trimming shortened V by 5 bases and J by 0 bases, and 16 bases separated the two germline ends. The CDR3 contains 15 residues. Germline-derived CDR1 and CDR2 are SQVTM and ANQGSEA. This CDR3 reads CSVRGGGSMNTEAFF. The DNA of the CDR3 is TGCAGCGTTCGAGGGGGAGGGTCCATGAACACTGAAGCTTTCTTT.

V and J are TRBV15 and TRBJ2-5; the match to TRBD1 covers 11 bases. V trimming: 0 bases; J trimming: 2 bases; junction bases outside the gene matches: 5. The germline CDR1 and CDR2 sequences are LNHNV and YYDKDF (reference sequence). CDR3 length equals 17 residues. The CDR3 sequence: CATSRDTGTGGQETQYF. The DNA for the CDR3 is TGTGCCACCAGCAGAGACACCGGGACAGGGGGGCAAGAGACCCAGTACTTC.

This clone was counted a few times. The chain carries TRBV28 and TRBJ1-2; a weak D match, TRBD1 (6 bases). The CDR3 length is 16 residues. V lost 5 bases and J 0 bases, leaving 16 bases between the germline ends. Germline CDR1 is MDHEN and CDR2 is SYDVKM. The CDR3 loop reads CASSRTAIPSNYGYTF. CDR3 coding DNA: TGTGCCAGCAGTCGGACAGCGATACCTTCTAACTATGGCTACACCTTC.

V and J are TRBV6-5 and TRBJ1-3; D call uncertain. The V gene's germline CDR1 is MNHEY and CDR2 SVGAGI. This CDR3 contains 15 residues. Trimming left V 6 bases short and J 0 bases short, with 12 bases between. The CDR3 is CASRSLTPSGNTIYF. The CDR3 DNA reads as TGTGCCAGCAGATCACTGACACCCTCTGGAAACACCATATATTTT.

The V call is TRBV5-6, the J call TRBJ1-2; unclear D gene. CDR3 length: 13 amino acids. Germline V gene lookup returns CDR1 SGHDT and CDR2 YYEEEE. Trimming removed 0 bases at V and 8 bases at J, with 11 bases between. DNA for the CDR3: TGTGCCAGCAGCTTGGGTAGAAGAGGGGGCTACACCTTC. Its protein is CASSLGRRGGYTF.

About this clone: This same CDR3 is encoded by further DNA sequences in the sample. This chain uses TRBV6-5 with TRBJ1-4; 10 positions agree with TRBD1. Germline CDR1 MNHEY, CDR2 SVGAGI. The CDR3 is made up of 14 amino acids. V lost 6 bases, J lost 8 bases, and 6 bases stayed unmatched. The CDR3 sequence: CASRGTGVREKLFF. CDR3 DNA sequence: TGTGCCAGCAGGGGGACAGGGGTGCGGGAAAAACTGTTTTTT.

The V gene is TRBV4-1, the J gene TRBJ2-3, with 11 nucleotides matching TRBD1. The CDR3 is 19 residues long. Per the germline V gene, CDR1 is MGHRA and CDR2 is YSYEKL. After removal of 2 bases from V and 3 bases from J, the junction contained 13 bases not matched to a gene. CDR3 residues: CASSQKIWGQGVFTDTQYF. The CDR3 DNA is TGCGCCAGCAGCCAAAAGATCTGGGGACAGGGGGTGTTTACAGATACGCAGTATTTT.

This chain joins TRBV7-2 and TRBJ1-2, with a possible D match to TRBD1 (6 bases). With 5 bases removed from V and 4 bases from J, the gap between germline ends came to 11 bases. This CDR3 has 13 amino acids. The germline CDR1 and CDR2 sequences are SGHTA and FQGNSA. The CDR3 bases are TGTGCCAGCAGCCTGGGGACACCCTATGGCTACACCTTC. This encodes CASSLGTPYGYTF.